The 9 T cell receptor beta chains below were found in one sample sequenced in a study of identical twins listed by TCRdb under 2016. The library was built by means of 5' RACE. This sample was sequenced with an Illumina HiSeq 2000. The raw public data were reprocessed by TCRdb itself: fastp quality trimming at Q25, MiXCR clonotype calling, in-frame beta chains only. Identical CDR3 protein sequences are pooled into one entry, listed with their most common genes and DNA. The sample data list about 470,000 distinct CDR3 sequences, and 24% of these were observed just once. The ten largest clones represent roughly 3% of the sample. This sample also belongs to another study, concerning T cells expressing NK-cell markers.

Sample: CD4+ T cells sorted from blood. The receptor set was obtained from a woman aged 18-29 years in good health.

The chain employs TRBV14 and TRBJ2-1; the D gene could be TRBD1 or TRBD2 (6 bases each). The germline V and J ends were trimmed by 4 bases and 9 bases, with 16 bases remaining between them. This CDR3 region has 14 residues. Germline V CDR1 and CDR2: SGHDN, FVKESK. CDR3 in amino acids: CASSPHWGAGEQFF. In nucleotides, the CDR3 is TGTGCCAGCAGCCCCCACTGGGGGGCCGGTGAGCAGTTCTTC.

This rearrangement joins TRBV20-1 to TRBJ2-1; 7 bases match TRBD1. Germline loops: CDR1 DFQATT, CDR2 SNEGSKA (reference sequence). This CDR3 is built from 14 residues. V was pared by 5 bases and J by 5 bases, with 9 bases of the junction left unmatched. The CDR3 nucleotides are TGCAGTGCTTCCAGGACAGGTTCAAACAATGAGCAGTTCTTC. It yields the protein CSASRTGSNNEQFF.

This clonotype was observed at least ten times. The chain links TRBV7-9 to TRBJ1-1; D is uncertain. The CDR3 has 15 amino acids. Per the germline V gene, CDR1 is SEHNR and CDR2 is FQNEAQ (reference sequence). Trimming took off 1 base at V and 0 bases at J, with 9 bases between the two ends. CDR3 bases: TGTGCCAGCAGCTTAGGGGTGACCGTGAACACTGAAGCTTTCTTT. It translates to CASSLGVTVNTEAFF.

This clonotype has only a few counts. The rearrangement links TRBV6-5 to TRBJ1-3; D gene uncertain. Germline CDR1 MNHEY, CDR2 SVGAGI. The CDR3 runs 15 residues. V lost 3 bases and J lost 0, with 9 bases in between. The chain's CDR3 is CASSYGLPSGNTIYF. The CDR3 DNA is TGTGCCAGCAGTTATGGGTTGCCCTCTGGAAACACCATATATTTT.

This clonotype was counted a few times. V and J are TRBV12-3 or TRBV12-4 and TRBJ1-1; D uncertain. V lost 7 bases and J lost 1, with 13 bases in between. The CDR3 length is 14 residues. CDR3 in amino acids: CASKLRTGNTEAFF. Written as DNA, the CDR3 is TGTGCCAGCAAACTAAGGACTGGGAACACTGAAGCTTTCTTT.

This clonotype was found many times. This chain connects TRBV5-1 to TRBJ1-1, with a possible D match to TRBD1 (6 bases). Germline V gene lookup returns CDR1 SGHRS and CDR2 YFSETQ. The V and J ends lost 1 base and 1 base respectively, with 8 bases between them. This CDR3 region has 14 residues. The CDR3 region has the DNA TGCGCCAGCAGCTTGCTACAGGGGAACACTGAAGCTTTCTTT. Protein sequence: CASSLLQGNTEAFF.

Concerning this clonotype: The missing conserved phenylalanine or tryptophan at the end of this CDR3 makes a read error likely. No DNA is shown, since the ends of the CDR3 on it are uncertain; the CDR3 is the one TCRdb lists. This chain uses TRBV21-1 with TRBJ2-1; the listed D gene, TRBD1, was not tested against the DNA. TRBV21-1 is a pseudogene segment. The CDR3 is 10 residues long, counting both termini. CDR3: CASCPIRAFD.

V and J are TRBV6-1 and TRBJ2-2; the match to TRBD2 covers 9 bases. Germline assignment: CDR1 MNHNS and CDR2 SASEGT. Trimming at V came to 7 bases and at J to 4 bases, leaving 7 bases not matched to a gene. The CDR3 has 15 amino acids. The CDR3 is CASIPAGGGTGELFF. In DNA form, the CDR3 reads TGTGCCAGCATCCCAGCGGGGGGAGGCACCGGGGAGCTGTTTTTT.

This chain connects TRBV5-1 to TRBJ2-5, with D maybe TRBD1 (6 bases). Germline loops: CDR1 SGHRS, CDR2 YFSETQ. The CDR3 length is 14 residues. Trimming removed 2 bases at V and 1 base at J, with 9 bases between. CDR3 DNA: TGCGCCAGCAGCTTACAGGGTTTCCAAGAGACCCAGTACTTC. As protein: CASSLQGFQETQYF.